The 8 T cell receptor beta chains below all came from one sample that was sequenced in a study of shared clonotypes between healthy human individuals. The method was immunoSEQ multiplex PCR; TCRdb's version includes in-frame clones alone and lacks a portion of them. The sample holds about 2 million clones, around 96% seen once. The naive CD8 fraction comprised CD45RO-negative cells positively selected for CCR7 and excluded terminally differentiated effector memory CD45RA+ cells. The sequenced sample consisted of naive CD8+ T cells sorted from blood. These receptors were obtained from a man aged 18 to 30 in good health.

This chain links TRBV11-2 with TRBJ2-7; 9 nucleotides line up with TRBD2. V dropped 5 bases and J dropped 2; count of bases not matched to a gene: 4. The germline gives CDR1 SGHAT, CDR2 FQNNGV. The CDR3 loop spans 14 amino acids. The CDR3 DNA is TGTGCCAGCAGCCTCCAGCGGGGGGCCTACGAGCAGTACTTC. This codes for CASSLQRGAYEQYF. Full variable domain (remainder filled in from reference TRBV11-2 and TRBJ2-7): EAGVAQSPRYKIIEKRQSVAFWCNPISGHATLYWYQQILGQGPKLLIQFQNNGVVDDSQLPKDRFSAERLKGVDSTLKIQPAKLEDSAVYLCASSLQRGAYEQYFGPGTRLTVT.

Note on this clone: The germline gene is not matched at one end of the junction; a read error may be the cause. The chain has TRBV2 and TRBJ1-2; no clear D. Germline loops: CDR1 SNHLY, CDR2 FYNNEI. CDR3 length equals 12 residues. CDR3 residues: CASREGSDGYTF. Here the CDR3 DNA reads TGTGCCAGCAGAGAAGGGAGCGATGGCTACACCTTC.

This chain uses TRBV30 with TRBJ1-1; D is uncertain. This CDR3 has 12 residues. Trimming took off 3 bases at V and 0 bases at J, with 5 bases between the two ends. Germline V gives CDR1 GTSNPN, CDR2 SVGIG (reference sequence). CDR3 nucleotide sequence: TGTGCCTGGAGACAAATGAACACTGAAGCTTTCTTT. This sequence encodes CAWRQMNTEAFF.

The rearrangement joins TRBV14 to TRBJ2-7; D is unclear. CDR3 length equals 13 residues. Per germline, CDR1 SGHDN and CDR2 FVKESK. Trimming removed 4 bases from V and 2 bases from J, with 9 bases in between. For the CDR3, the DNA is TGTGCCAGCAGCCCCCCTACCCCCTACGAGCAGTACTTC. Translation: CASSPPTPYEQYF.

In DNA form, the CDR3 reads TGTGCCAGCAGCTTTGTGACTAGCGGGACAGTTCTCGAGACCCAGTACTTC. It encodes CASSFVTSGTVLETQYF. This rearrangement joins TRBV11-2 to TRBJ2-5; TRBD2 matches 11 bases. The CDR3 runs 17 residues. Per the germline V gene, CDR1 is SGHAT and CDR2 is FQNNGV. With 3 bases clipped from V and 5 bases from J, the junction kept 11 bases outside the gene matches.

About this clone: Other DNA sequences in the sample encode the same CDR3. V gene TRBV11-2 combines with J gene TRBJ2-7, with D perhaps matching TRBD1 or TRBD2 (6 bases each). Trimming took off 1 base at V and 3 bases at J, with 10 bases between the two ends. The CDR3 extends over 14 amino acids. Germline-derived CDR1 and CDR2 are SGHAT and FQNNGV. In nucleotides, the CDR3 is TGTGCCAGCAGCTTAGTAGGGGGGAACTACGAGCAGTACTTC. Its translation: CASSLVGGNYEQYF.

The chain links TRBV27 to TRBJ2-5; no reliable D call. Germline-derived CDR1 and CDR2 are MNHEY and SMNVEV (reference sequence). This CDR3 has 14 residues. The V gene lost 3 bases and the J gene lost 5 bases, with 13 bases spanning the gap. CDR3 nucleotide sequence: TGTGCCAGCAGTTTTCTAAACTCGAGGGAGACCCAGTACTTC. Protein: CASSFLNSRETQYF.

The rearrangement uses TRBV9 and TRBJ2-3; D is ambiguous. Germline CDR1 SGDLS, CDR2 YYNGEE. The ends were cut back, 3 bases at V and 0 bases at J, with 5 bases in the middle. CDR3 size: 13 residues. CDR3 loop: CASSAWSTDTQYF. CDR3 bases: TGTGCCAGCAGCGCCTGGAGCACAGATACGCAGTATTTT. Supplemented by reference TRBV9 and TRBJ2-3, the full variable domain reads DSGVTQTPKHLITATGQRVTLRCSPRSGDLSVYWYQQSLDQGLQFLIQYYNGEERAKGNILERFSAQQFPDLHSELNLSSLELGDSALYFCASSAWSTDTQYFGPGTRLTVL.